This TCR beta chain was captured in a study of blood T cell repertoires in COVID-19. At the level of the study: Acute and convalescent COVID-19 specimens originated in the United States, Italy and Spain.

V shed 6 bases and J shed 0 bases, with 12 bases lying between them. Germline lookup yields CDR1 LNHDA and CDR2 SQIVND (reference sequence). The CDR3 has 14 amino acids. Source study methods: Reference gene primers were amplified, and this amplification served to estimate nucleated cell counts. Here immunoSEQ multiplex PCR was the method, and the copy in TCRdb shows in-frame clones only, minus some. V, J and clone size derive from that table, while D and trimming were established from the DNA sequence. This sample has about 220,000 clones; roughly 84% occur once, and the top ten carry around 6.5%. Clinical history reported by participants formed the basis on which cohorts were assigned. Each recovered donor of Cohort 3 presented with two negative PCRs, clearance, or symptom resolution.

This chain links TRBV19 with TRBJ2-7; tentatively, D is TRBD2 (6 bases). The sample was PBMCs or T cells enriched from blood (not recorded which). The sequence was collected from a woman in her thirties or forties who had recovered from COVID-19. The CDR3 sequence: CASSLRDFSYEQYF. In nucleotides, the CDR3 is TGTGCCAGTAGCCTCCGGGACTTCTCCTACGAGCAGTACTTC.